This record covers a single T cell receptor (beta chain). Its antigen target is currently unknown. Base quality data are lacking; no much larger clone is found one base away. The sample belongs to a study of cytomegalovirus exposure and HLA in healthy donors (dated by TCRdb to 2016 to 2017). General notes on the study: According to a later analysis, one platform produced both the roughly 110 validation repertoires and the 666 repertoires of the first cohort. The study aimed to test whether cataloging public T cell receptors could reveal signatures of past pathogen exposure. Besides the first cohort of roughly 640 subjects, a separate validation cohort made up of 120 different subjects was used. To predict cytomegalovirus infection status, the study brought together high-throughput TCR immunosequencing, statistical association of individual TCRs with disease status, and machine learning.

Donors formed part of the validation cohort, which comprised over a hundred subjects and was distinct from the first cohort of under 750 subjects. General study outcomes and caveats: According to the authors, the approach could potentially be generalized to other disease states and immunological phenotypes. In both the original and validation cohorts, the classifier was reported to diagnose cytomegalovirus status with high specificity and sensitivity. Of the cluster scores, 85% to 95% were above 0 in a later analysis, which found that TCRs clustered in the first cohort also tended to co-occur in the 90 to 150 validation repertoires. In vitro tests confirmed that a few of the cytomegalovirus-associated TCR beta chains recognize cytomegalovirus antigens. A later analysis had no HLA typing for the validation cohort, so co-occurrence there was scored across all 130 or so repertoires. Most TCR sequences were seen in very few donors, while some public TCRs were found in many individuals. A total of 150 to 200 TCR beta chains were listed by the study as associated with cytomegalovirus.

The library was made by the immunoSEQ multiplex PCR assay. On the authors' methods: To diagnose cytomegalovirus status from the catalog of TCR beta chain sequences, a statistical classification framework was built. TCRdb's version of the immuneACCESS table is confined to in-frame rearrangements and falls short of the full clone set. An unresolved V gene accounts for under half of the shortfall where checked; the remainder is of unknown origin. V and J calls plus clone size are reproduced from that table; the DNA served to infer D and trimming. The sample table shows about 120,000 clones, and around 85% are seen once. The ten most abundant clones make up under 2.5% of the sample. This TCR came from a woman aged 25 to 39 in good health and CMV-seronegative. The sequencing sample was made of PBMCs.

The CDR3 region has the sequence CASSGVEQDTQYF. The DNA is as follows: TGTGCCAGCAGTGGTGTCGAGCAAGATACGCAGTATTTT. The receptor chain draws on TRBV2 and TRBJ2-3; the D gene cannot be named for sure. From the cysteine up to the phenylalanine, the CDR3 has a length of 13 residues. The CDR3 DNA has 39 bases and is translated from base 1. For CDR1 and CDR2, the germline V gene lists SNHLY and FYNNEI. The germline ends are 10 bases apart after V is trimmed by 4 bases and J by 5 bases. The entire variable domain, with the stretches around the CDR3 drawn from the reference TRBV2 and TRBJ2-3 proteins, is EPEVTQTPSHQVTQMGQEVILRCVPISNHLYFYWYRQILGQKVEFLVSFYNNEISEKSEIFDDQFSVERPDGSNFTLKIRSTKLEDSAMYFCASSGVEQDTQYFGPGTRLTVL.